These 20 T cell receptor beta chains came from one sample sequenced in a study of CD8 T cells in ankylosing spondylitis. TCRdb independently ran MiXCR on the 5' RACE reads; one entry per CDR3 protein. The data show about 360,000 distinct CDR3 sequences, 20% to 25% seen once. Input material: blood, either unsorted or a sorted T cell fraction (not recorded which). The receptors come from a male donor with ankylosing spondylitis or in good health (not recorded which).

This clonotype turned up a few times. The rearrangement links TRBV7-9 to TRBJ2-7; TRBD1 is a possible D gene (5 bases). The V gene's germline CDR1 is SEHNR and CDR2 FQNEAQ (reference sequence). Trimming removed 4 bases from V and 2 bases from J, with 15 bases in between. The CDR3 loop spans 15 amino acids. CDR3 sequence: CASSSRPQDTYEQYF. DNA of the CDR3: TGTGCCAGCAGCTCACGACCACAGGATACCTACGAGCAGTACTTC. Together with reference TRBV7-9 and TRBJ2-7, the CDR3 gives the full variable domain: DTGVSQNPRHKITKRGQNVTFRCDPISEHNRLYWYRQTLGQGPEFLTYFQNEAQLEKSRLLSDRFSAERPKGSFSTLEIQRTEQGDSAMYLCASSSRPQDTYEQYFGPGTRLTVT.

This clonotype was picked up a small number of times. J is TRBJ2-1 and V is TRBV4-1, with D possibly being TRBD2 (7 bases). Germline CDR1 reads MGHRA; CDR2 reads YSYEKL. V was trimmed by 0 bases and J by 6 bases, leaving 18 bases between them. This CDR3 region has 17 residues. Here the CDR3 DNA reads TGCGCCAGCAGCCAAGAGCGGGGGACATACCTATCCAATGAGCAGTTCTTC. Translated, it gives CASSQERGTYLSNEQFF.

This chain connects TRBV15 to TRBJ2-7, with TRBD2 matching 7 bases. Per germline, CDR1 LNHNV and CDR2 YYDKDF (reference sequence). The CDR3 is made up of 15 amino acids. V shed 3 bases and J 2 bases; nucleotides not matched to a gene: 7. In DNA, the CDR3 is TGTGCCACCAGCAGTCCAAGGGGAGGGACCTACGAGCAGTACTTC. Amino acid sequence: CATSSPRGGTYEQYF.

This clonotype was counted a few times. This CDR3 is CASTPLGLRNIQYF. CDR3 in DNA: TGTGCCAGCACCCCTCTGGGTCTCAGAAACATTCAGTACTTC. The chain couples TRBV12-3 or TRBV12-4 to TRBJ2-4; no definite D call. The length of the CDR3 is 14 residues. Trimming shortened V by 7 bases and J by 6 bases, and 16 bases separated the two germline ends.

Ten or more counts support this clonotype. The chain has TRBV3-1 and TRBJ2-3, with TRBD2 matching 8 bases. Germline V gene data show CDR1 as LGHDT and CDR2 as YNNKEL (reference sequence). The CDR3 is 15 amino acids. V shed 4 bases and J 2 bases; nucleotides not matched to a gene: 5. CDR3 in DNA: TGTGCCAGCAGCCTTAGCGGGGCCATCACAGATACGCAGTATTTT. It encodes CASSLSGAITDTQYF.

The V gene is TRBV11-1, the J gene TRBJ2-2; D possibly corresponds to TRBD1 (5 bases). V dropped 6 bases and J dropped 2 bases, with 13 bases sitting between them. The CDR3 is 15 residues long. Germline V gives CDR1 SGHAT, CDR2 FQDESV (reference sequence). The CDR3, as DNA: TGTGCCAGCAGTGAGCCGCGGACAAACACCGGGGAGCTGTTTTTT. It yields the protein CASSEPRTNTGELFF. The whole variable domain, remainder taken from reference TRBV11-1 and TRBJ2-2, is EAEVAQSPRYKITEKSQAVAFWCDPISGHATLYWYRQILGQGPELLVQFQDESVVDDSQLPKDRFSAERLKGVDSTLKIQPAELGDSAMYLCASSEPRTNTGELFFGEGSRLTVL.

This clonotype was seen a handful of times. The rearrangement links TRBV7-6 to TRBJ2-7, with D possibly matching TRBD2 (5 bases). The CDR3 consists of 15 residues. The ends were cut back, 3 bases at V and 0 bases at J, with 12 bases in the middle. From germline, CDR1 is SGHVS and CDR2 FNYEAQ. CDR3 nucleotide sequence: TGTGCCAGCAGCTTTAGCGAGGGAAACTCCTACGAGCAGTACTTC. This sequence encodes CASSFSEGNSYEQYF.

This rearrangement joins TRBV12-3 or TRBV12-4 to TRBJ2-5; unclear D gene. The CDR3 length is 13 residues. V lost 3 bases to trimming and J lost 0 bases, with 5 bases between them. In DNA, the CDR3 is TGTGCCAGCAGTTTTTTATACCAAGAGACCCAGTACTTC. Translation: CASSFLYQETQYF.

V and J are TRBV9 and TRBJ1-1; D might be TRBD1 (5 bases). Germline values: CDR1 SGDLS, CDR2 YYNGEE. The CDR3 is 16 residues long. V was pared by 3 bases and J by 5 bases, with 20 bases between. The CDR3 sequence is CASSAESGTWGTEAFF. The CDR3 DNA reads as TGTGCCAGCAGCGCAGAATCCGGGACGTGGGGAACTGAAGCTTTCTTT.

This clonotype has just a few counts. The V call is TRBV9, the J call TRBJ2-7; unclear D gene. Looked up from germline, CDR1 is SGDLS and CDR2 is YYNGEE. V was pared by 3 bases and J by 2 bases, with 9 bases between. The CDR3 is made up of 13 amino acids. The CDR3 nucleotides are TGTGCCAGCAGCGGACTTGGAGCCTACGAGCAGTACTTC. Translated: CASSGLGAYEQYF.

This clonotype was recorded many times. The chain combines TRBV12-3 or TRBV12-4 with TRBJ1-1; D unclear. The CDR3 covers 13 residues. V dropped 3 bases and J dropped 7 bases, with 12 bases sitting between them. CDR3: CASSFGPSIEAFF. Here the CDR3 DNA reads TGTGCCAGCAGTTTCGGGCCCTCCATTGAAGCTTTCTTT.

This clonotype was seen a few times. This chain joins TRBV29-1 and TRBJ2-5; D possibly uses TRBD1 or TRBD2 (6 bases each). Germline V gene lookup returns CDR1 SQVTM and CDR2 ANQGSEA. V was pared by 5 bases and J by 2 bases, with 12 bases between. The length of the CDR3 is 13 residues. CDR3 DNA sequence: TGCAGCGTTAGATTAGGGGGGCAAGAGACCCAGTACTTC. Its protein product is CSVRLGGQETQYF.

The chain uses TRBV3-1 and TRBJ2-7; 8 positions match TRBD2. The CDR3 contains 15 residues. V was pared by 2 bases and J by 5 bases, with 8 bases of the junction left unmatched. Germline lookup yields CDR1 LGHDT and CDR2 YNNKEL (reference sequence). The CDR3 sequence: CASSQSRLASNEQYF. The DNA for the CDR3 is TGTGCCAGCAGCCAATCGAGACTAGCGTCCAACGAGCAGTACTTC.

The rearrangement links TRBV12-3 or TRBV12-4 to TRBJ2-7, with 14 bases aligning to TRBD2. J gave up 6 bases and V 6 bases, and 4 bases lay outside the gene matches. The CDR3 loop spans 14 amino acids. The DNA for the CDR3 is TGTGCCAGCAGCCCGGGACTAGCGGGGGCCGAGCAGTACTTC. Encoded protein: CASSPGLAGAEQYF.

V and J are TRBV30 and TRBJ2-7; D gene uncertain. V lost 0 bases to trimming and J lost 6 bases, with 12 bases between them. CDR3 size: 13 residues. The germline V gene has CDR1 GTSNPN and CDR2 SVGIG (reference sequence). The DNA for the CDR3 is TGTGCCTGGAGTGTAGGTTGGCGTTTCGAGCAGTACTTC. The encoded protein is CAWSVGWRFEQYF. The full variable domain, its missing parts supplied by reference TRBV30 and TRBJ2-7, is SQTIHQWPATLVQPVGSPLSLECTVEGTSNPNLYWYRQAAGRGLQLLFYSVGIGQISSEVPQNLSASRPQDRQFILSSKKLLLSDSGFYLCAWSVGWRFEQYFGPGTRLTVT.

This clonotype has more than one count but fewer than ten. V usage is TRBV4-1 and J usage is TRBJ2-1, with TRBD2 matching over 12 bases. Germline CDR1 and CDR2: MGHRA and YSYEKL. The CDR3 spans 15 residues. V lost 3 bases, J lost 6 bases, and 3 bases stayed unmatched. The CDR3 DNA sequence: TGCGCCAGCAGCCATACTAGCGGGGGGACCAATGAGCAGTTCTTC. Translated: CASSHTSGGTNEQFF.

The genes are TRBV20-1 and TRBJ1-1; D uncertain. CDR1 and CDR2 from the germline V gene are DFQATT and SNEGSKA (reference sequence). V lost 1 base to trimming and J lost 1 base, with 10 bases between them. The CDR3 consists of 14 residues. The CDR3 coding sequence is TGCAGTGCTAGAGGCTGGTTAGGGAACACTGAAGCTTTCTTT. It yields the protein CSARGWLGNTEAFF.

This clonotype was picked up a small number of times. The CDR3 DNA sequence: TGTGCCAGCAGCGCAATGGGCGGCTACACCTTC. Translating it yields CASSAMGGYTF. The chain carries TRBV9 and TRBJ1-2, with D unresolved. CDR1 is SGDLS and CDR2 is YYNGEE in the germline V gene. Between the trimmed V and J ends, which lost 3 bases and 8 bases, there was a span of 8 bases. The CDR3 contains 11 residues.

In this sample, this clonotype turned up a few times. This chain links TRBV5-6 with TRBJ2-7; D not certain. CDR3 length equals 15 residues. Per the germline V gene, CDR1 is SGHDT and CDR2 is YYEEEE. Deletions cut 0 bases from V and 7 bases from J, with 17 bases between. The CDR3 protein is CASSLVRWASEEQYF. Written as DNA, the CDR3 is TGTGCCAGCAGCTTGGTTCGATGGGCAAGCGAGGAGCAGTACTTC.

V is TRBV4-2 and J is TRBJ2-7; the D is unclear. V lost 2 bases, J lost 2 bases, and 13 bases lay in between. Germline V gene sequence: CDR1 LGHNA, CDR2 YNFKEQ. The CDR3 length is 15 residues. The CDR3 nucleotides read TGTGCCAGCAGCCAACACGACTCAACTACCTACGAGCAGTACTTC. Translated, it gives CASSQHDSTTYEQYF.